This TCR beta chain was sequenced for a study of blood T cell repertoires in COVID-19. Deletions cut 0 bases from V and 4 bases from J, with 9 bases between. The CDR3 is made up of 14 amino acids. Germline V gene data show CDR1 as SGHNT and CDR2 as YYREEE (reference sequence). Across 20 to 25 US areas, participants ranged in age from about 18 to 90 years. In Cohort 3, a recovered donor had either two negative PCRs, clearance, or symptom resolution. In the original analysis: Reference gene primer amplification gave nucleated cell count estimates. Some clones are missing from TCRdb's copy, which holds only in-frame ones; the method was immunoSEQ multiplex PCR. V, J and clone size were drawn from that table, and D and trimming were deduced from the DNA. The data show around 170,000 clones, around 84% seen once.

Sequenced input: PBMCs or T cells enriched from blood (not recorded which). The chain joins TRBV5-4 to TRBJ2-3; a weak D match, TRBD1 (6 bases). This clonotype was sampled from a woman between 45 and 65 years old who had recovered from COVID-19. CDR3 amino acids: CASSLEAGADTQYF. DNA of the CDR3: TGTGCCAGCAGCTTGGAAGCAGGGGCAGATACGCAGTATTTT.